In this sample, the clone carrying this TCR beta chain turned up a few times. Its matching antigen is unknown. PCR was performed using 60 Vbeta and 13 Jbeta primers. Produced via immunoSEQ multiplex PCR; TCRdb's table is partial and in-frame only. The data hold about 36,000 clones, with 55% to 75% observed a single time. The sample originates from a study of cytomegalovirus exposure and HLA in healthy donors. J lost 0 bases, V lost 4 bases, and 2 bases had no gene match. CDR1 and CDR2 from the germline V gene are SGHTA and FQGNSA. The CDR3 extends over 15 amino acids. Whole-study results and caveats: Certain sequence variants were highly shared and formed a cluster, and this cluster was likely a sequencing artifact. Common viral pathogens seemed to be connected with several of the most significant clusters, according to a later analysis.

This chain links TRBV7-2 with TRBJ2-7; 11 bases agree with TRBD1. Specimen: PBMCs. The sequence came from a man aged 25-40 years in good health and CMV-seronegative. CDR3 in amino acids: CASSWGTGGSYEQYF. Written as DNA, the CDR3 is TGTGCCAGCAGCTGGGGGACAGGGGGCTCCTACGAGCAGTACTTC. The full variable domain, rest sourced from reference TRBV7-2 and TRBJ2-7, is GAGVSQSPSNKVTEKGKDVELRCDPISGHTALYWYRQSLGQGLEFLIYFQGNSAPDKSGLPSDRFSAERTGGSVSTLTIQRTQQEDSAVYLCASSWGTGGSYEQYFGPGTRLTVT.